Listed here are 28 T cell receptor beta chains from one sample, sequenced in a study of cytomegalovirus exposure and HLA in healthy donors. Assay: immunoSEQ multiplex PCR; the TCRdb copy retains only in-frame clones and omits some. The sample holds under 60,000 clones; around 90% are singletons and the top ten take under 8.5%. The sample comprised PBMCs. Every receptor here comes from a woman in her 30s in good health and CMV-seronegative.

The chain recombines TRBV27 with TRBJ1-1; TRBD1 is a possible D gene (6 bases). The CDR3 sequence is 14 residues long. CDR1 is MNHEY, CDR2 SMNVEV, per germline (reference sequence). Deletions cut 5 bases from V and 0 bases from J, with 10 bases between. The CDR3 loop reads CASSRTAMNTEAFF. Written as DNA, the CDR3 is TGTGCCAGCAGTAGGACAGCCATGAACACTGAAGCTTTCTTT.

Here the CDR3 DNA reads TGTGCCAGCAGTTCTAAGGGGACTAGCGGGATCGGGGGCACAGATACGCAGTATTTT. Translation gives CASSSKGTSGIGGTDTQYF. The J gene is TRBJ2-3, the V gene TRBV27; 13 nucleotides line up with TRBD2. After removal of 4 bases from V and 1 base from J, the junction contained 11 bases not matched to a gene. The CDR3 runs to 19 residues. Germline V CDR1 and CDR2: MNHEY, SMNVEV (reference sequence).

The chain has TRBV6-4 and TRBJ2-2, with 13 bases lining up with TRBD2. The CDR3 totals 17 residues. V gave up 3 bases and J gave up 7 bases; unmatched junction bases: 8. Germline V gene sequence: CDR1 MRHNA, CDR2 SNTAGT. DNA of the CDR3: TGTGCCAGCAGTGAAAAGTGGACTAGCGGGAGCATCGGGGAGCTGTTTTTT. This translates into CASSEKWTSGSIGELFF.

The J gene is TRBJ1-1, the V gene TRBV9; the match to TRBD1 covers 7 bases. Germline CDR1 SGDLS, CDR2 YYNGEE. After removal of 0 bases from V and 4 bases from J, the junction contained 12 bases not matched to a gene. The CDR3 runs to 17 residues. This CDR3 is CASSVGAGTDRFTEAFF. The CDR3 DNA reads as TGTGCCAGCAGCGTAGGGGCCGGGACAGACCGGTTCACTGAAGCTTTCTTT.

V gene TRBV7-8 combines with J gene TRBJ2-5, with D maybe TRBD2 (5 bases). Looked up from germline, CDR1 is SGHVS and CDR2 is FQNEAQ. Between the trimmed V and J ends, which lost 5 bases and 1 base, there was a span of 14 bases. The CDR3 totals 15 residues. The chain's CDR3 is CASSNILGSQETQYF. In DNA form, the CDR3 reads TGTGCCAGCAGCAATATCTTGGGGAGCCAAGAGACCCAGTACTTC.

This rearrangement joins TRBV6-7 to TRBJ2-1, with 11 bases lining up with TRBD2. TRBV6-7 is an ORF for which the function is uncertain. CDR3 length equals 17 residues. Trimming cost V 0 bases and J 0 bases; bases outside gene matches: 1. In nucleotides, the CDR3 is TGTGCCAGCAGTTACTCGACTAGCGGGGCCTCCTACAATGAGCAGTTCTTC. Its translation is CASSYSTSGASYNEQFF.

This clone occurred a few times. The CDR3 here is CASILTGNTEAFF. CDR3 DNA sequence: TGCGCCAGCATTCTTACAGGGAACACTGAAGCTTTCTTT. The genes are TRBV10-2 and TRBJ1-1, with TRBD1 as a possible D gene (5 bases). The length of the CDR3 is 13 residues. Looked up from germline, CDR1 is WSHSY and CDR2 is SAAADI. Trimming stripped 7 bases from V and 1 base from J, with 10 bases between.

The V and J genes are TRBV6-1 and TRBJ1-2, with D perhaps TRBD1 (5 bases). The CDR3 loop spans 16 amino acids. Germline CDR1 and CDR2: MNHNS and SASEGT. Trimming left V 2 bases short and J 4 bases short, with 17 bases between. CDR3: CASSEPSGRVGYGYTF. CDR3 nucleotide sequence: TGTGCCAGCAGTGAACCCTCAGGGAGGGTGGGCTATGGCTACACCTTC.

The CDR3 region is CASTADSTYEQYF. The CDR3 nucleotides read TGTGCCAGCACAGCGGACAGTACCTACGAGCAGTACTTC. The chain couples TRBV6-5 to TRBJ2-7, with D perhaps matching TRBD1 (6 bases). The CDR3 covers 13 residues. Between the trimmed V and J ends, which lost 7 bases and 2 bases, there was a span of 12 bases. CDR1 and CDR2 (germline): MNHEY, SVGAGI.

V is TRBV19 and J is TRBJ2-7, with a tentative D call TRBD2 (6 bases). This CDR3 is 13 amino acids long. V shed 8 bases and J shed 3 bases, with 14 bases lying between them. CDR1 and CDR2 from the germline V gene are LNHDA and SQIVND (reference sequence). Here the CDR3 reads CASRGGTFYEQYF. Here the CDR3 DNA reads TGTGCCAGTCGGGGCGGGACCTTCTACGAGCAGTACTTC. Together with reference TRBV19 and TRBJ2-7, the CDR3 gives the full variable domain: DGGITQSPKYLFRKEGQNVTLSCEQNLNHDAMYWYRQDPGQGLRLIYYSQIVNDFQKGDIAEGYSVSREKKESFPLTVTSAQKNPTAFYLCASRGGTFYEQYFGPGTRLTVT.

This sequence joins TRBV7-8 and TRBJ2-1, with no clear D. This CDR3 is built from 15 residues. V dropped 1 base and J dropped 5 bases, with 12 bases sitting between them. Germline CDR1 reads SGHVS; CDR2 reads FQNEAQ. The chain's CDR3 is CASSLVPNPNNEQFF. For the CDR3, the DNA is TGTGCCAGCAGCTTAGTTCCTAACCCAAACAATGAGCAGTTCTTC.

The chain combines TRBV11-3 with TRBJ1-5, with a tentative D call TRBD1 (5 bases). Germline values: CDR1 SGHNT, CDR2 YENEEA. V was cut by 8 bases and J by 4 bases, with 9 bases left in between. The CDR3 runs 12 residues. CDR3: CASGGVNQPQHF. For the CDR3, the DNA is TGTGCCAGCGGGGGGGTAAATCAGCCCCAGCATTTT.

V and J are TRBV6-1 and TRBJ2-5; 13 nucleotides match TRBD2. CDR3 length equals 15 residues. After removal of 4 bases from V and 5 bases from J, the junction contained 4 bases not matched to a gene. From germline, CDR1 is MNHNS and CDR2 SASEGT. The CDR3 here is CASSGGLAGSETQYF. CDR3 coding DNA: TGTGCCAGCAGTGGGGGACTAGCGGGATCCGAGACCCAGTACTTC.

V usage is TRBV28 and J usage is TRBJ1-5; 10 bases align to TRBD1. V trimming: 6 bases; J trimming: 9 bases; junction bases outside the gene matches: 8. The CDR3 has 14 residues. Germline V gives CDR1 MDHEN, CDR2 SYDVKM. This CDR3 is CASRTGGLFRPQHF. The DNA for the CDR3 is TGTGCCAGCAGGACAGGGGGCCTTTTCCGGCCCCAGCATTTT.

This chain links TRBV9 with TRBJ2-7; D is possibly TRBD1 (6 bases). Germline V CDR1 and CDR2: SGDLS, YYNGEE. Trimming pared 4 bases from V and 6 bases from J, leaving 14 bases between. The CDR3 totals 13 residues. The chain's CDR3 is CASSTTQGTEQYF. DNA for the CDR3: TGTGCCAGCAGCACAACACAGGGTACCGAGCAGTACTTC.

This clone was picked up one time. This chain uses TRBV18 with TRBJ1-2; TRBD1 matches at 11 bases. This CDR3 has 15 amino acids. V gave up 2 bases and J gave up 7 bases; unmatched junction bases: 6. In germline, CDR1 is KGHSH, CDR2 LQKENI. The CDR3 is CASSPGQGARFGYTF. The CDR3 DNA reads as TGTGCCAGCTCACCAGGACAGGGGGCGCGATTTGGCTACACCTTC.

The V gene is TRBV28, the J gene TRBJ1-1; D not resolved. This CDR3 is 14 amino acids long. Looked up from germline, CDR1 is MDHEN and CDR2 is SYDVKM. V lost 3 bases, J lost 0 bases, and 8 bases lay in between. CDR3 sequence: CASSFRGMNTEAFF. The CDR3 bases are TGTGCCAGCAGTTTCCGCGGGATGAACACTGAAGCTTTCTTT. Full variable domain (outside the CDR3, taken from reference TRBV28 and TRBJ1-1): DVKVTQSSRYLVKRTGEKVFLECVQDMDHENMFWYRQDPGLGLRLIYFSYDVKMKEKGDIPEGYSVSREKKERFSLILESASTNQTSMYLCASSFRGMNTEAFFGQGTRLTVV.

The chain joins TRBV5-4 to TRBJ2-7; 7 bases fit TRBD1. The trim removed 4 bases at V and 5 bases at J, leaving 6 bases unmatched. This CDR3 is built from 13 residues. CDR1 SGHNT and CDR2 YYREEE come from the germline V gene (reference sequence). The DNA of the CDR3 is TGTGCCAGCAGCGTACAGGGGCGGAACGAGCAGTACTTC. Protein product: CASSVQGRNEQYF.

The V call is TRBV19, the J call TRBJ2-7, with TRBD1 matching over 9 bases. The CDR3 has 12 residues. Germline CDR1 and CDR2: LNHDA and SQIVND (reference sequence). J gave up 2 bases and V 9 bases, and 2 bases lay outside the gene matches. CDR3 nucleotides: TGTGCCAGCAGGGACAGGGCCTACGAGCAGTACTTC. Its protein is CASRDRAYEQYF.

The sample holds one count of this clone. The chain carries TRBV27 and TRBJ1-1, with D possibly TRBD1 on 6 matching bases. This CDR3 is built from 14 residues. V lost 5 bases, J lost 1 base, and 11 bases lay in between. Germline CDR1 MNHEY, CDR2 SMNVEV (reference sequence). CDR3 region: CASSDRRGNTEAFF. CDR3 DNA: TGTGCCAGCAGTGACAGGAGAGGGAACACTGAAGCTTTCTTT.

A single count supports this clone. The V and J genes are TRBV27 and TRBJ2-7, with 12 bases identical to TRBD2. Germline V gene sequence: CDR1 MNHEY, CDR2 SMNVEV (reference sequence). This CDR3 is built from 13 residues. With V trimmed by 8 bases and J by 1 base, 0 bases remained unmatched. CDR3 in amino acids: CASGTSGSYEQYF. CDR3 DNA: TGTGCCAGCGGGACTAGCGGGTCCTACGAGCAGTACTTC.

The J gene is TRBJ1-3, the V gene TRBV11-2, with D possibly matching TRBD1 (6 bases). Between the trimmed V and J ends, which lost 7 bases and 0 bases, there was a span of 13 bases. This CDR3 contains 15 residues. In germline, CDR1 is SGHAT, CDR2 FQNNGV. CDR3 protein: CASNLGAASGNTIYF. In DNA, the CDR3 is TGTGCCAGCAACTTGGGGGCGGCCTCTGGAAACACCATATATTTT.

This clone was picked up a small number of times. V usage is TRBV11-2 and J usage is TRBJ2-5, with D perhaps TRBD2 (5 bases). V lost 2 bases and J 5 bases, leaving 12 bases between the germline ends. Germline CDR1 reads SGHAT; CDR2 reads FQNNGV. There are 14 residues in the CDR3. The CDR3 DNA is TGTGCCAGCAGCTTAAGTTCGGGAAAGGAGACCCAGTACTTC. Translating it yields CASSLSSGKETQYF.

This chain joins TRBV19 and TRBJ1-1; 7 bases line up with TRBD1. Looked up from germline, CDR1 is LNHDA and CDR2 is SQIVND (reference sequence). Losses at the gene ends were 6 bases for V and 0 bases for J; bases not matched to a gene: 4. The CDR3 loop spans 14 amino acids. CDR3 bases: TGTGCCAGTAGCGACAGGGCGATGAACACTGAAGCTTTCTTT. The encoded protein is CASSDRAMNTEAFF.

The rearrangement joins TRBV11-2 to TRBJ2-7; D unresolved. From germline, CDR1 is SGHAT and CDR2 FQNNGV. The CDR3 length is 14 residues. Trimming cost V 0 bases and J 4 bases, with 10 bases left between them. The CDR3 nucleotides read TGTGCCAGCAGCTTAGATGAGGCCCCTTACGAGCAGTACTTC. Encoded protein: CASSLDEAPYEQYF.

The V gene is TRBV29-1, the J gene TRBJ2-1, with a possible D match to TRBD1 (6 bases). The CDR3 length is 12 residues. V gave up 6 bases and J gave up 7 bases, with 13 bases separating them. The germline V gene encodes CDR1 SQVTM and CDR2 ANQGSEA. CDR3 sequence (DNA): TGCAGCGTGGGGGCCGGATGGAATGAGCAGTTCTTC. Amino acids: CSVGAGWNEQFF.

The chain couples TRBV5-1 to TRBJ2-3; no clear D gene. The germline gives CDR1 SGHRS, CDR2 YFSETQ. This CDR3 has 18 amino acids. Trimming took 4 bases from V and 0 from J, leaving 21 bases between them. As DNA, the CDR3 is TGCGCCAGCAGCCCGCACGCAGTAACGCTGACTAGCACAGATACGCAGTATTTT. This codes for CASSPHAVTLTSTDTQYF.

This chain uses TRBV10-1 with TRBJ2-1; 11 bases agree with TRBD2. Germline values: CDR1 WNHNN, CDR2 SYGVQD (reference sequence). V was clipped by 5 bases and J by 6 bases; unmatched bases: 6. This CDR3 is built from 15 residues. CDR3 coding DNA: TGCGCCAGCAGTAAGACTAGCGGGACGGGCAATGAGCAGTTCTTC. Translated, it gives CASSKTSGTGNEQFF.